This T cell receptor (beta chain) comes out of a study of beta chain features in type 1 diabetes. TCRB transcripts that were expressed got sequenced, as all of the isolated RNA had been reverse transcribed. Only in-frame clones appear in the TCRdb table, and some are missing; sequencing was by immunoSEQ multiplex PCR. Of 30,000 to 45,000 clones detected, about 65% appear once; the ten largest clones hold over 2%. Sort purity for all populations was recorded as exceeding 98%. Trimming removed 1 base from V and 2 bases from J; junction bases left unmatched: 6. This CDR3 region has 18 residues. The germline CDR1 and CDR2 sequences are MGHRA and YSYEKL.

The sample consisted of Tregs from blood. The chain recombines TRBV4-1 with TRBJ2-3; 13 nucleotides line up with TRBD2. This clonotype was sampled from a woman younger than 45 in good health. CDR3 in amino acids: CASSQGGLAGKATDTQYF. The CDR3 DNA sequence: TGCGCCAGCAGCCAAGGGGGACTAGCGGGAAAGGCCACAGATACGCAGTATTTT.